The text below deals with one T cell receptor (beta chain). Its antigen is as yet unknown. Germline CDR1 is MNHEY and CDR2 is SVGAGI. V was cut by 4 bases and J by 5 bases, with 8 bases left in between. The CDR3 is 12 residues long. Repertoires were generated with immunoSEQ multiplex PCR, while TCRdb's copy carries only in-frame clones and drops some. The table records approximately 180,000 clones, roughly 92% of them present only once. This specimen comes from a study of T cell responses to AZD1222 COVID-19 vaccine. The study's findings and limits: Only 5 or 6 AZD1222 recipients were seropositive at baseline. Donors were chiefly white British, with a greater number of females, and clonal diversity was perhaps underestimated. Nearly half of unique spike-specific TCRs reportedly avoided B.1.351 and B.1.1.7 mutated regions.

Source: peripheral blood, taken on day 0 of AZD1222 vaccination. The chain is built from TRBV6-5 and TRBJ1-1; possible D gene TRBD1, 5 bases. The TCR originated in an adult in good health. CDR3 sequence reads: CASSFGGTEAFF. The CDR3 coding sequence is TGTGCCAGCAGTTTTGGGGGGACTGAAGCTTTCTTT.